The 21 T cell receptor beta chains in this list originate from one sample, sequenced in a study of monozygotic twins with inflammatory bowel disease (dated by TCRdb to between 2017 and 2020). Library method: 5' RACE. Sequencing instrument: Illumina HiSeq 2500. Reprocessed by TCRdb, the reads give a single entry per CDR3 protein sequence, without DNA. The sample table records approximately 140,000 distinct CDR3 sequences. The ten largest clones represent less than 3% of the sample. Sequenced sample: blood. All receptors come from a human donor with ulcerative colitis or Crohn's disease, or a healthy co-twin of an affected twin (not recorded which).

The J gene is TRBJ1-5, the V gene TRBV30; the TCRdb D gene call, TRBD1, has no DNA to confirm it. This CDR3 comprises 13 residues. Per germline, CDR1 GTSNPN and CDR2 SVGIG (reference sequence). CDR3: CAWGRRNNQPQHF.

This chain links TRBV20-1 with TRBJ2-5; the D call of TRBD2 rests on TCRdb alone, since no DNA is present to check it. The CDR3 contains 14 residues. Germline values: CDR1 DFQATT, CDR2 SNEGSKA (reference sequence). This CDR3 reads CSARGRGGDETQYF.

V and J are TRBV9 and TRBJ2-3. The germline CDR1 and CDR2 sequences are SGDLS and YYNGEE. This CDR3 is 16 amino acids long. The CDR3 sequence: CASSSDPSHSTDTQYF. Together with reference TRBV9 and TRBJ2-3, the CDR3 gives the full variable domain: DSGVTQTPKHLITATGQRVTLRCSPRSGDLSVYWYQQSLDQGLQFLIQYYNGEERAKGNILERFSAQQFPDLHSELNLSSLELGDSALYFCASSSDPSHSTDTQYFGPGTRLTVL.

This sequence joins TRBV5-1 and TRBJ2-1; TCRdb reports TRBD2, a call that lacks DNA to check it against. CDR3 length: 16 residues. Per germline, CDR1 SGHRS and CDR2 YFSETQ. CDR3 sequence reads: CASSPGTSASYNEQFF.

This sequence joins TRBV24-1 and TRBJ1-2; TCRdb designates TRBD1, a call that cannot be tested without DNA. The germline CDR1 and CDR2 sequences are KGHDR and SFDVKD. The CDR3 has 14 residues. This CDR3 reads CATSDSGQPYGYTF.

The gene calls are TRBV11-1 and TRBJ2-1. In germline, CDR1 is SGHAT, CDR2 FQDESV (reference sequence). CDR3 length: 18 amino acids. CDR3 residues: CASRRIREDTSSYNEQFF. Complete variable domain (other parts from reference TRBV11-1 and TRBJ2-1): EAEVAQSPRYKITEKSQAVAFWCDPISGHATLYWYRQILGQGPELLVQFQDESVVDDSQLPKDRFSAERLKGVDSTLKIQPAELGDSAMYLCASRRIREDTSSYNEQFFGPGTRLTVL.

The rearrangement links TRBV6-4 to TRBJ2-3; the D call from TCRdb, TRBD2, cannot be confirmed without DNA. The germline V gene has CDR1 MRHNA and CDR2 SNTAGT. The CDR3 spans 19 residues. The CDR3 protein is CASIPQGLAGGRHTDTQYF.

The V call is TRBV11-2, the J call TRBJ2-1. This CDR3 spans 18 amino acids. The germline CDR1 and CDR2 sequences are SGHAT and FQNNGV. CDR3 sequence: CASSRLAISGSSYNEQFF.

The chain has TRBV7-2 and TRBJ2-7; as DNA is missing, the TRBD1 call by TCRdb cannot be tested. Germline values: CDR1 SGHTA, CDR2 FQGNSA. The CDR3 loop spans 14 amino acids. The CDR3 region is CASSLETGGYEQYF.

The V gene is TRBV5-1, the J gene TRBJ2-6. CDR3 length equals 15 residues. The germline gives CDR1 SGHRS, CDR2 YFSETQ. CDR3 sequence reads: CASSLGGDRANVLTF.

The V gene is TRBV18, the J gene TRBJ1-5. Germline CDR1 reads KGHSH; CDR2 reads LQKENI. The CDR3 totals 17 residues. The CDR3 loop reads CASSPRRGVVPNQPQHF.

The chain recombines TRBV2 with TRBJ1-1; TCRdb lists TRBD1, though no DNA is available to test this call. Germline V gene data show CDR1 as SNHLY and CDR2 as FYNNEI. CDR3 length: 14 residues. CDR3 loop: CASRPGQSGTKAFF. Full variable domain (missing parts from reference TRBV2 and TRBJ1-1): EPEVTQTPSHQVTQMGQEVILRCVPISNHLYFYWYRQILGQKVEFLVSFYNNEISEKSEIFDDQFSVERPDGSNFTLKIRSTKLEDSAMYFCASRPGQSGTKAFFGQGTRLTVV.

The CDR3 sequence is CASRLNRDNEQFF. The chain employs TRBV5-1 and TRBJ2-1. The CDR3 has 13 amino acids. Germline lookup yields CDR1 SGHRS and CDR2 YFSETQ.

The V call is TRBV11-1, the J call TRBJ2-3; the D call from TCRdb, TRBD2, cannot be confirmed without DNA. The CDR3 spans 18 residues. Germline lookup yields CDR1 SGHAT and CDR2 FQDESV (reference sequence). The CDR3 sequence is CASSLPTSGGTNTDTQYF.

This chain connects TRBV7-3 to TRBJ2-3; with no DNA, the TCRdb D assignment of TRBD1 cannot be verified. Germline V gene data show CDR1 as SGHTA and CDR2 as FQGTGA. CDR3 size: 19 residues. The CDR3 is CASSLKGTGGMASPDTQYF. Supplemented by reference TRBV7-3 and TRBJ2-3, the full variable domain reads GAGVSQTPSNKVTEKGKYVELRCDPISGHTALYWYRQSLGQGPEFLIYFQGTGAADDSGLPNDRFFAVRPEGSVSTLKIQRTERGDSAVYLCASSLKGTGGMASPDTQYFGPGTRLTVL.

The chain is built from TRBV16 and TRBJ1-1. The CDR3 sequence is 12 residues long. CDR1 is KGHSY, CDR2 FQNENV, per germline. The CDR3 reads CASSQSSAEAFF.

This CDR3 is CASSFRQDRGGELFF. This chain connects TRBV7-8 to TRBJ2-2; the D gene TCRdb calls, TRBD1, cannot be checked with no DNA. The CDR3 is 15 residues long. Germline V gene lookup returns CDR1 SGHVS and CDR2 FQNEAQ.

The chain's CDR3 is CASSLSPRTGGQPQHF. V is TRBV12-3 or TRBV12-4 and J is TRBJ1-5; with no DNA, the TCRdb D assignment of TRBD1 cannot be verified. The CDR3 length is 16 residues.

The rearrangement links TRBV28 to TRBJ1-2; TCRdb designates TRBD1, a call that cannot be tested without DNA. The CDR3 length is 14 residues. Germline lookup yields CDR1 MDHEN and CDR2 SYDVKM. This CDR3 reads CASSTTGSGFGYTF.

The genes are TRBV6-2 or TRBV6-3 and TRBJ2-7; without DNA, the TCRdb call of TRBD1 cannot be checked. CDR3 length equals 14 residues. The germline V gene encodes CDR1 MNHEY and CDR2 SVGEGT. This CDR3 is CASYPGQGLGEQYF.

The V and J genes are TRBV5-5 and TRBJ2-1. Germline values: CDR1 SGHKS, CDR2 YYEKEE (reference sequence). The CDR3 runs to 14 residues. The CDR3 protein is CASSLAQSYNEQFF.